The 17 T cell receptor beta chains reported below all come from one sample, sequenced in a study of blood T cells in healthy people across ages. The use of a sample-barcoded 5' primer and a J-beta primer mix characterized a second PCR of 7 to 11 cycles. TCRdb re-derived calls from the 5' RACE reads in MiXCR, one entry per CDR3 protein. The repertoire holds about 780,000 distinct CDR3 sequences, with roughly 24% as singletons. This same sample was also part of a study on T cells of mothers and their children.

The sample comprised blood. The receptors here all came from a boy aged 5-17 years in good health.

The CDR3 loop is CASSPILPTRFEQYF. As DNA, the CDR3 is TGTGCCAGCAGCCCGATCCTCCCGACTCGGTTCGAGCAGTACTTC. This rearrangement joins TRBV7-8 to TRBJ2-7; D is ambiguous. V was pared by 5 bases and J by 6 bases, with 20 bases between. The germline V gene encodes CDR1 SGHVS and CDR2 FQNEAQ. The CDR3 runs to 15 residues.

The chain combines TRBV29-1 with TRBJ2-2; 15 bases agree with TRBD2. The junction had 13 bases not matched to a gene; V was cut back by 8 bases and J by 6 bases. CDR3 length: 17 amino acids. Germline CDR1 reads SQVTM; CDR2 reads ANQGSEA. The CDR3 nucleotides are TGCAGCTTAAACGGACTAGCGGGGGGGCCGGGGTCCGGGGAGCTGTTTTTT. Amino acids: CSLNGLAGGPGSGELFF.

The chain is built from TRBV18 and TRBJ1-2; D perhaps matches TRBD1 (5 bases). Germline V gene data show CDR1 as KGHSH and CDR2 as LQKENI. The ends were cut back, 5 bases at V and 8 bases at J, with 15 bases in the middle. The CDR3 spans 13 residues. This chain's CDR3 is CASSDNDGDGYTF. CDR3 DNA sequence: TGTGCCAGCTCAGACAACGACGGGGACGGCTACACCTTC.

This sequence joins TRBV12-5 and TRBJ2-5; D is possibly TRBD1 or TRBD2 (6 bases each). CDR3 size: 16 residues. Trimming took 1 base from V and 5 from J, leaving 17 bases between them. In germline, CDR1 is LGHNT, CDR2 FRNRAP. This CDR3 is CASGLGRGPLRETQYF. The DNA for the CDR3 is TGTGCTAGTGGTTTGGGACGGGGGCCGCTGCGGGAGACCCAGTACTTC.

This rearrangement joins TRBV7-2 to TRBJ1-2; 8 bases map to TRBD1. V lost 6 bases, J lost 8 bases, and 11 bases stayed unmatched. CDR1 is SGHTA and CDR2 is FQGNSA in the germline V gene. This CDR3 comprises 14 residues. The DNA for the CDR3 is TGTGCCAGCAGTTCCGGGACAGGCCGACGGGGCTACACCTTC. This codes for CASSSGTGRRGYTF.

This clonotype was detected a few times. This chain uses TRBV12-3 or TRBV12-4 with TRBJ2-5; D might be TRBD2 (6 bases). V gave up 5 bases and J gave up 0 bases, with 10 bases separating them. The CDR3 consists of 14 residues. The CDR3 DNA sequence: TGTGCCAGCAGTCCCCGGGGGAACCAAGAGACCCAGTACTTC. It yields the protein CASSPRGNQETQYF.

This chain links TRBV30 with TRBJ2-6, with 7 bases that match TRBD1. This CDR3 contains 15 residues. Trimming cost V 3 bases and J 3 bases; bases outside gene matches: 5. In germline, CDR1 is GTSNPN, CDR2 SVGIG (reference sequence). CDR3 DNA sequence: TGTGCCTGGAGGGAGACAGGGTTTGGGGCCAACGTCCTGACTTTC. Amino acid sequence: CAWRETGFGANVLTF.

CDR3 amino acids: CASSGGHYGYTF. The CDR3 bases are TGTGCCAGCAGTGGAGGACACTATGGCTACACCTTC. This rearrangement joins TRBV6-1 to TRBJ1-2; no clear D gene. Per the germline V gene, CDR1 is MNHNS and CDR2 is SASEGT. The CDR3 contains 12 residues. Trimming stripped 4 bases from V and 3 bases from J, with 6 bases between.

Only a few counts were recorded for this clonotype. The chain employs TRBV3-1 and TRBJ2-5; 7 bases line up with TRBD1. The length of the CDR3 is 14 residues. In germline, CDR1 is LGHDT, CDR2 YNNKEL (reference sequence). J was trimmed by 5 bases and V by 3 bases; bases with no gene match: 6. CDR3 loop: CASSHRTGGETQYF. The CDR3 coding sequence is TGTGCCAGCAGCCACAGGACAGGCGGGGAGACCCAGTACTTC.

The gene calls are TRBV29-1 and TRBJ2-5; 8 bases map to TRBD1. The CDR3 is 14 residues long. Germline values: CDR1 SQVTM, CDR2 ANQGSEA. V shed 6 bases and J 5 bases; nucleotides not matched to a gene: 11. The CDR3 spells CSVSQGGRRETQYF. CDR3 sequence (DNA): TGCAGCGTCTCACAGGGGGGCAGGAGGGAGACCCAGTACTTC.

In nucleotides, the CDR3 is TGTGCCAGCAGTTCGGGGCGGCAGCCCCAGCATTTT. Its translation: CASSSGRQPQHF. The gene calls are TRBV6-5 and TRBJ1-5, with a possible D match to TRBD1 (5 bases). V was clipped by 4 bases and J by 7 bases, with 8 bases between them. CDR1 and CDR2 from the germline V gene are MNHEY and SVGAGI. This CDR3 is built from 12 residues.

The chain combines TRBV20-1 with TRBJ1-1; D gene ambiguous. In germline, CDR1 is DFQATT, CDR2 SNEGSKA (reference sequence). The CDR3 has 14 amino acids. The V end was cut by 1 base, the J end by 1 base, with 10 bases between. Here the CDR3 DNA reads TGCAGTGCTAGAGGGTCGTATGGGAACACTGAAGCTTTCTTT. It translates to CSARGSYGNTEAFF.

There are a few counts of this clonotype. The J gene is TRBJ2-4, the V gene TRBV12-3 or TRBV12-4, with D possibly being TRBD1 (6 bases). The CDR3 runs to 16 residues. The germline V and J ends were trimmed by 5 bases and 0 bases, with 14 bases remaining between them. CDR3 DNA sequence: TGTGCCAGCAGTGCCCGGACAGAGATAGCCAAAAACATTCAGTACTTC. This sequence encodes CASSARTEIAKNIQYF.

V and J are TRBV5-1 and TRBJ2-5; 8 nucleotides align to TRBD1. The junction had 6 bases not matched to a gene; V was cut back by 3 bases and J by 5 bases. From germline, CDR1 is SGHRS and CDR2 YFSETQ. CDR3 size: 14 residues. The CDR3 nucleotides are TGCGCCAGCAGCTCTAGGACAGGGAGGGAGACCCAGTACTTC. It is translated as CASSSRTGRETQYF.

This clonotype was recorded a few times. Compared with germline, one end of the junction differs, possibly owing to a read error. The chain links TRBV10-3 to TRBJ2-5, with 8 positions matching TRBD2. The J call may be in error: the DNA end matches TRBJ2-1 better. The CDR3 is 13 residues long. Per the germline V gene, CDR1 is ENHRY and CDR2 is SYGVKD. The CDR3 DNA reads TGTGCCATCGGAACTAGCGGAGACAATGCGCAGTTCTTC. It codes for CAIGTSGDNAQFF.

This clonotype was found a few times. The chain joins TRBV9 to TRBJ2-3; 9 bases line up with TRBD1. The CDR3 is made up of 14 amino acids. Germline V CDR1 and CDR2: SGDLS, YYNGEE. With V trimmed by 3 bases and J by 8 bases, 7 bases remained unmatched. The CDR3 sequence: CASSAGDRDLTQYF. As DNA, the CDR3 is TGTGCCAGCAGCGCAGGGGACAGGGATCTTACGCAGTATTTT.

Only a few counts were recorded for this clonotype. The rearrangement uses TRBV7-3 and TRBJ2-5; 10 nucleotides align to TRBD1. The J segment lost 5 bases and the V segment lost 3 bases, leaving 9 bases of the junction unmatched. The CDR3 covers 16 residues. Germline assignment: CDR1 SGHTA and CDR2 FQGTGA. The CDR3 nucleotides are TGTGCCAGCAGCTTTTACGGGACAGGGGAGATCGAGACCCAGTACTTC. It translates to CASSFYGTGEIETQYF.